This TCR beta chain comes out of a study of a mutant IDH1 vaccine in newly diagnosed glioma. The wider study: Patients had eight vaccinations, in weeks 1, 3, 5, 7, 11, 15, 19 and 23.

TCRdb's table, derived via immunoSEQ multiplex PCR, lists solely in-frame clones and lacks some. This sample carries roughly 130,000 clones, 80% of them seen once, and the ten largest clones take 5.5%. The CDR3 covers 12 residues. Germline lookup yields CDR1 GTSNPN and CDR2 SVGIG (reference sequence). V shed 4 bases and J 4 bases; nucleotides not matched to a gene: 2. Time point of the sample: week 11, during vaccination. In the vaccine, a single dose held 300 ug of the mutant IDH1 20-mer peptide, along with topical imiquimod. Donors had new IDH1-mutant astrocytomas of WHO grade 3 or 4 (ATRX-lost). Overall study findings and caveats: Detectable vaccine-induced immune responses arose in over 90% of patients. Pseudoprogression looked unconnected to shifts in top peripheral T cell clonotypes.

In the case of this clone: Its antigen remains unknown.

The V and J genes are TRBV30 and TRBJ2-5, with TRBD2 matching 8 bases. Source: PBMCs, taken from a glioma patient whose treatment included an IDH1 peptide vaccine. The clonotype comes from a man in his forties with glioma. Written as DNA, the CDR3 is TGTGCCTGGACGGGAGGGACAGAGACCCAGTACTTC. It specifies CAWTGGTETQYF.